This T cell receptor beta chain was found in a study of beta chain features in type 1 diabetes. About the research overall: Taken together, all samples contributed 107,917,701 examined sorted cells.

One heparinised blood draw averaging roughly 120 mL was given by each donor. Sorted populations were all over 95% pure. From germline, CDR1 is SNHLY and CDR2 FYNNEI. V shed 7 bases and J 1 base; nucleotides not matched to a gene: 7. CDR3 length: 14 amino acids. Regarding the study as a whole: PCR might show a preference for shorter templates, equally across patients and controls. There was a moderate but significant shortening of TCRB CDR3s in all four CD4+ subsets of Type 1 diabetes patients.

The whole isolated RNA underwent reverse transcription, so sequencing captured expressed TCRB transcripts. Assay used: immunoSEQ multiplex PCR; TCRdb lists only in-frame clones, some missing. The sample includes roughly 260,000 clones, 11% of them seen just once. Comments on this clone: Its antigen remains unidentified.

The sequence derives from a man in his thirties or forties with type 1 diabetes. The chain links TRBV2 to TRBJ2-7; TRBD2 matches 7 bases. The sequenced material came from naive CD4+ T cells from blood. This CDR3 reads CASTPGTKSYEQYF. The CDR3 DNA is TGTGCCAGCACCCCCGGGACTAAGTCCTACGAGCAGTACTTC.